This TCR beta chain was documented in a study of beta chain features in type 1 diabetes listed by TCRdb under 2018. Regarding the complete study: Mean age, gender distribution, total cell number and subset yield were not different between patients and healthy donors. A total of about 99,000,000 sorted cells were examined across all samples, and RNA yield correlated strongly with the number of cells per subset. The study compared the TCRB repertoires of sorted circulating CD4+ T cell subsets in recently diagnosed type 1 diabetes patients with those in matched healthy donors. Naive and central memory subsets were obtained from all 30 or so donors, but regulatory and stem cell-like memory subsets were isolated from only 8 patients and about 8 healthy donors.

A remark on this clone: Its antigen target is currently unknown. No much larger clone is present one base from it, and per-base qualities are unavailable.

A single peripheral blood draw of about 116 mL on average was collected from each donor into heparinised tubes. Naive, central memory, regulatory and stem cell-like memory CD4+ T cells were sorted on a BD FACSAria II using a panel including CD45RO, CCR7, CD25, CD127, CD95 and CD27. Every sorted population had a purity above 98%. PBMCs were isolated immediately by Lymphoprep density gradient centrifugation and stained directly without culture. So that batch effects would be minimized, each experiment stained and sorted samples in pairs, pairing one healthy donor with one patient. Paper-wide results and their limitations: Naive, central memory and regulatory TCRB repertoires appeared to be more similar among patients than among healthy donors. Because cDNA rather than genomic DNA was sequenced, highly expressing activated cells could have been over-represented, although no difference in activation and CD3 levels was found between groups. Shorter templates might be favored by PCR, yet because patient and control samples were amplified and corrected together, any such skew would affect both groups equally. In all four CD4+ subsets, TCRB CDR3 length was moderately but significantly shorter in type 1 diabetes patients. HLA sub-analyses involved small numbers of individuals, so any influence of HLA type on TCRB rearrangement remained unresolved. Patients with type 1 diabetes made fewer insertions and deleted more nucleotides at VDJ recombination sites, implying thymic rearrangement abnormalities.

The entire isolated RNA was reverse transcribed using the High Capacity cDNA Reverse Transcription Kit, and thus expressed TCRB transcripts were sequenced. Naive, central memory and regulatory T cell samples underwent deep immunoSEQ sequencing, averaging roughly 3.5 million total reads per sample. After sorted cells were lysed in RLT buffer, RNA was extracted with DNase-treated RNeasy Micro or Mini kits, with the choice depending on cell number. To prevent cross-contamination, each cell subset was processed individually, whereas patient and healthy donor samples were processed jointly. The immunoSEQ multiplex PCR was used to amplify TCRB sequences from cDNA, yielding 87-bp fragments that span the CDR3 region. Sequencing of the amplicons was done on the Illumina HiSeq platform. The source study handled its data this way. Synthetic template baselines were used to correct PCR bias computationally, reads within Hamming distance 2 were collapsed, and singletons that could not be merged were discarded. By aligning reads against IMGT, V, D and J genes, CDR3 length, and insertions or deletions at six rearrangement sites were assigned. Within each subset, clonotype counts were normalized to the number of sorted cells before true diversity and Gini coefficients were calculated with the tcR R package. The overlap coefficient, calculated on TCRB nucleotide sequences, was used to quantify repertoire sharing. Out-of-frame TCRB sequences from naive cells were analyzed to stand in for the pre-selection repertoire. The immuneACCESS repertoire file appears here via TCRdb, limited to in-frame rearrangements. These files lack a portion of the clones; in checked studies, under half of the deficit traces to unresolved V genes, and the cause of the others is not known. Clone size and V and J calls were adopted from that table, with D and trimming inferred from the DNA. The table for this sample lists around 330,000 clones; more than 9.5% of them were counted only once. Of the sample, approximately 0.016% falls within the top ten clones.

As encoded in the germline V gene, CDR1 is SGHRS while CDR2 is YFSETQ. Inclusive of the bounding cysteine and phenylalanine, the CDR3 is 14 residues long. This entry keeps only the CDR3 DNA: 42 bases, framed from base 1. At the junction V is shortened by 0 bases and J by 3 bases, with 9 bases in between. This TCR came from a woman in her thirties in good health. The chain couples TRBV5-1 to TRBJ1-1; no confident D gene assignment can be made. Sequencing was done on a sample of naive CD4+ T cells from blood. Interpreted using the paper, the cell subset or site label stands for: true naive CD4+ T cells. The bases are TGCGCCAGCAGCTTGGGCGGGGTTGACACTGAAGCTTTCTTT. This is translated as CASSLGGVDTEAFF.